This passage covers 27 T cell receptor beta chains from one sample sequenced in a study of T-cell reconstitution after alpha-beta-depleted transplantation in children. A TCRbeta library incorporating unique molecular identifiers was prepared. TCRdb itself ran the PCR reads through MiXCR, one entry per CDR3 protein. The sample lists 350,000 to 500,000 distinct CDR3 sequences; about 40% were seen once. Sequencing was performed on PBMCs, taken before TCRalphabeta/CD19-depleted stem cell transplant. Receptor source: a girl aged 2 to 10 with aplastic anemia, due to receive a stem cell transplant.

V and J are TRBV6-5 and TRBJ1-4; TRBD1 is a possible D gene (5 bases). The CDR3 has 13 amino acids. V shed 4 bases and J shed 7 bases, with 10 bases lying between them. Germline lookup yields CDR1 MNHEY and CDR2 SVGAGI. For the CDR3, the DNA is TGTGCCAGCAGTTCTCTGAGGGGTGAAAAACTGTTTTTT. Residues: CASSSLRGEKLFF.

As DNA, the CDR3 is TGTGCCAGCAGCTTGAGGATGCGGCTAGCGGGAGTTGTGGAGACCCAGTACTTC. The encoded protein is CASSLRMRLAGVVETQYF. This chain joins TRBV11-2 and TRBJ2-5; 10 bases are shared with TRBD2. Germline lookup yields CDR1 SGHAT and CDR2 FQNNGV. V lost 3 bases and J lost 5; bases outside the gene matches: 15. The CDR3 is 18 residues long.

This clonotype showed up many times. V and J are TRBV11-2 and TRBJ2-1, with 8 bases fitting TRBD2. V lost 5 bases and J lost 0; bases outside the gene matches: 3. CDR1 is SGHAT, CDR2 FQNNGV, per germline. The CDR3 runs to 15 residues. This CDR3 reads CASSQTSDSYNEQFF. For the CDR3, the DNA is TGTGCCAGCAGCCAGACTAGCGACTCCTACAATGAGCAGTTCTTC.

J is TRBJ2-7 and V is TRBV29-1; 9 nucleotides agree with TRBD2. With 1 base clipped from V and 2 bases from J, the junction kept 9 bases outside the gene matches. The CDR3 extends over 16 amino acids. Germline CDR1 reads SQVTM; CDR2 reads ANQGSEA. In nucleotides, the CDR3 is TGCAGCGTTGAAGTTTCTCGCGGGAGGGCCGCCTACGAGCAGTACTTC. It is translated as CSVEVSRGRAAYEQYF.

On this clonotype itself: A read error may be the cause here, since a much bigger clone is one base away. This chain uses TRBV20-1 with TRBJ2-7, with 7 bases lining up with TRBD2. Germline V CDR1 and CDR2: DFQATT, SNEGSKA (reference sequence). The J segment lost 6 bases and the V segment lost 5 bases, leaving 13 bases of the junction unmatched. This CDR3 has 14 amino acids. The CDR3 here is CSAWPQGRAGEQYF. DNA of the CDR3: TGCAGTGCTTGGCCCCAAGGGAGGGCCGGCGAGCAGTACTTC.

This chain links TRBV20-1 with TRBJ1-5; the D is unclear. Trimming left V 5 bases short and J 5 bases short, with 13 bases between. CDR3 length: 13 residues. Germline V gene sequence: CDR1 DFQATT, CDR2 SNEGSKA (reference sequence). CDR3 region: CSARPSPYQPQHF. CDR3 in DNA: TGCAGTGCTCGCCCAAGCCCTTATCAGCCCCAGCATTTT.

V is TRBV6-5 and J is TRBJ2-1; maybe TRBD2 (6 bases). Germline values: CDR1 MNHEY, CDR2 SVGAGI. The CDR3 extends over 13 amino acids. V lost 3 bases, J lost 9 bases, and 12 bases lay in between. The CDR3 is CASSYDKGGEQFF. The CDR3 DNA sequence: TGTGCCAGCAGTTATGACAAGGGAGGTGAGCAGTTCTTC.

J is TRBJ2-3 and V is TRBV7-2, with no clear D. This CDR3 spans 16 amino acids. V lost 1 base and J lost 4, with 15 bases in between. From germline, CDR1 is SGHTA and CDR2 FQGNSA. CDR3 sequence: CASSLGLRKFPDTQYF. CDR3 bases: TGTGCCAGCAGCTTAGGCTTGCGGAAATTTCCAGATACGCAGTATTTT.

This clonotype was recorded only once. The V gene is TRBV5-5, the J gene TRBJ2-3; the D is unclear. The germline V gene has CDR1 SGHKS and CDR2 YYEKEE (reference sequence). Trimming pared 4 bases from V and 4 bases from J, leaving 13 bases between. The length of the CDR3 is 14 residues. The chain's CDR3 is CASSQFGFPDTQYF. CDR3 nucleotides: TGTGCCAGCAGCCAATTTGGCTTTCCAGATACGCAGTATTTT.

The CDR3 coding sequence is TGTGCCTGGTCCTTGTCCTCTGGAAACACCATATATTTT. This encodes CAWSLSSGNTIYF. The gene calls are TRBV30 and TRBJ1-3; D gene ambiguous. The CDR3 is 13 residues long. The V and J ends lost 5 bases and 0 bases respectively, with 8 bases between them. Germline V gene data show CDR1 as GTSNPN and CDR2 as SVGIG (reference sequence).

V gene TRBV27 combines with J gene TRBJ2-7, with no clear D. Germline V CDR1 and CDR2: MNHEY, SMNVEV (reference sequence). CDR3 length equals 12 residues. V lost 6 bases and J 0 bases, leaving 6 bases between the germline ends. The CDR3: CASRGLSYEQYF. CDR3 DNA sequence: TGTGCCAGCAGGGGCCTCTCCTACGAGCAGTACTTC.

V gene TRBV20-1 combines with J gene TRBJ2-3; possible D gene TRBD2, 5 bases. V lost 6 bases and J 6 bases, leaving 19 bases between the germline ends. The CDR3 has 14 amino acids. CDR1 and CDR2 (germline): DFQATT, SNEGSKA (reference sequence). CDR3: CSARPPGGDDTQYF. The DNA for the CDR3 is TGCAGTGCCAGGCCCCCAGGAGGAGATGATACGCAGTATTTT.

The chain combines TRBV20-1 with TRBJ2-1, with TRBD1 as a possible D gene (5 bases). The CDR3 has 14 amino acids. Trimming took 0 bases from V and 5 from J, leaving 11 bases between them. Germline V gene data show CDR1 as DFQATT and CDR2 as SNEGSKA (reference sequence). CDR3 region: CSARDQRQHNEQFF. The CDR3 DNA is TGCAGTGCTAGAGATCAGAGACAGCACAATGAGCAGTTCTTC.

The chain employs TRBV29-1 and TRBJ1-5; TRBD1 is a possible D gene (6 bases). Per germline, CDR1 SQVTM and CDR2 ANQGSEA. The CDR3 is made up of 13 amino acids. V was shortened by 4 bases and J by 3 bases, with 10 bases between the two germline ends. The CDR3 DNA reads TGCAGCGTTGCGACAGGCTCCAATCAGCCCCAGCATTTT. The encoded protein is CSVATGSNQPQHF.

The V call is TRBV5-1, the J call TRBJ2-3; the D is unclear. CDR1 is SGHRS and CDR2 is YFSETQ in the germline V gene. The V and J ends lost 4 bases and 3 bases respectively, with 15 bases between them. The CDR3 totals 15 residues. CDR3 sequence reads: CASSPVRQATDTQYF. CDR3 bases: TGCGCCAGCAGCCCAGTGAGGCAAGCGACAGATACGCAGTATTTT. Supplemented by reference TRBV5-1 and TRBJ2-3, the full variable domain reads KAGVTQTPRYLIKTRGQQVTLSCSPISGHRSVSWYQQTPGQGLQFLFEYFSETQRNKGNFPGRFSGRQFSNSRSEMNVSTLELGDSALYLCASSPVRQATDTQYFGPGTRLTVL.

This clonotype occurred a few times. This sequence joins TRBV6-5 and TRBJ2-2; D may be TRBD2 (6 bases). Germline CDR1 is MNHEY and CDR2 is SVGAGI. Trimming cost V 0 bases and J 4 bases, with 15 bases left between them. This CDR3 spans 17 amino acids. The CDR3 loop reads CASSYSKDYDITGELFF. The DNA for the CDR3 is TGTGCCAGCAGTTACTCAAAGGACTACGATATCACCGGGGAGCTGTTTTTT.

This clonotype has only a few counts. With a much larger clone just one base away, this may be a read error. The chain links TRBV7-9 to TRBJ1-1; D ambiguous. The CDR3 length is 13 residues. The V gene's germline CDR1 is SEHNR and CDR2 FQNEAQ (reference sequence). The CDR3 nucleotides read TGTTCCAGCAGCTCCCAGGTCGGAGCTGAAGCTTTCTTT. Its protein product is CSSSSQVGAEAFF.

This clonotype was observed a single time. Compared with germline, one end of the junction differs, possibly owing to a read error. The chain combines TRBV5-1 with TRBJ1-2, with D uncertain. The CDR3 is made up of 14 amino acids. CDR1 and CDR2 from the germline V gene are SGHRS and YFSETQ. The CDR3 nucleotides are TGCGCCAGCAGCCCCTACGACGGACGCTATGGCTACCCCTTC. It specifies CASSPYDGRYGYPF. The complete variable domain, with remaining parts taken from reference TRBV5-1 and TRBJ1-2, reads KAGVTQTPRYLIKTRGQQVTLSCSPISGHRSVSWYQQTPGQGLQFLFEYFSETQRNKGNFPGRFSGRQFSNSRSEMNVSTLELGDSALYLCASSPYDGRYGYPFGSGTRLTVV.

This chain links TRBV7-2 with TRBJ2-3, with D unclear. V was trimmed by 5 bases and J by 6 bases, leaving 9 bases between them. The CDR3 spans 12 residues. From germline, CDR1 is SGHTA and CDR2 FQGNSA. CDR3 in DNA: TGTGCCAGCAGCCTAGATTGGGATACGCAGTATTTT. Translating it yields CASSLDWDTQYF.

At least ten counts were recorded for this clonotype. The chain recombines TRBV12-3 or TRBV12-4 with TRBJ2-1; no firm D call. There are 14 residues in the CDR3. The V end was cut by 8 bases, the J end by 2 bases, with 13 bases between. CDR3 protein: CASEVGDPYNEQFF. Written as DNA, the CDR3 is TGTGCCAGCGAGGTCGGCGACCCCTACAATGAGCAGTTCTTC.

This clonotype was seen a handful of times. The chain employs TRBV5-1 and TRBJ1-1; the D gene is possibly TRBD1 (6 bases). CDR3 length: 15 residues. The V end was cut by 2 bases, the J end by 5 bases, with 16 bases between. Germline V CDR1 and CDR2: SGHRS, YFSETQ. The CDR3 region is CASSFLGGRGTEAFF. Written as DNA, the CDR3 is TGCGCCAGCAGCTTCTTAGGCGGGAGGGGGACTGAAGCTTTCTTT.

The sample holds a few counts of this clonotype. The J gene is TRBJ2-1, the V gene TRBV5-1, with 12 bases aligning to TRBD2. The CDR3 extends over 17 amino acids. CDR1 and CDR2 from the germline V gene are SGHRS and YFSETQ. Unmatched junction bases numbered 8, after V lost 1 base and J lost 6 bases. The CDR3 coding sequence is TGCGCCAGCAGCTTGCCCTCGACTAGCGGGGGACGCAATGAGCAGTTCTTC. It codes for CASSLPSTSGGRNEQFF.

V gene TRBV20-1 combines with J gene TRBJ1-5; D gene uncertain. The germline V gene has CDR1 DFQATT and CDR2 SNEGSKA (reference sequence). The CDR3 is made up of 13 amino acids. V lost 1 base to trimming and J lost 5 bases, with 9 bases between them. CDR3 residues: CSARVEGYQPQHF. Here the CDR3 DNA reads TGCAGTGCTAGAGTCGAAGGCTATCAGCCCCAGCATTTT.

This clonotype occurred many times. This chain connects TRBV5-6 to TRBJ2-1, with unresolved D. The germline V and J ends were trimmed by 2 bases and 10 bases, with 16 bases remaining between them. The germline V gene has CDR1 SGHDT and CDR2 YYEEEE. This CDR3 is built from 14 residues. This chain's CDR3 is CASSFTGPIREQFF. In nucleotides, the CDR3 is TGTGCCAGCAGCTTCACGGGCCCCATTAGGGAGCAGTTCTTC.

The CDR3 DNA sequence: TGCAGTGCTAGTCCTAGCGCTGTAATGGACGAGCAGTACTTC. Its protein product is CSASPSAVMDEQYF. V is TRBV20-1 and J is TRBJ2-7, with D possibly matching TRBD2 (6 bases). Germline CDR1 is DFQATT and CDR2 is SNEGSKA (reference sequence). V lost 3 bases and J 5 bases, leaving 17 bases between the germline ends. The CDR3 loop spans 14 amino acids.

The chain employs TRBV20-1 and TRBJ2-7; 7 positions agree with TRBD2. CDR1 is DFQATT and CDR2 is SNEGSKA in the germline V gene (reference sequence). There are 13 residues in the CDR3. With 6 bases clipped from V and 0 bases from J, the junction kept 5 bases outside the gene matches. The CDR3 region is CSALAESSYEQYF. The CDR3 nucleotides are TGCAGTGCCCTAGCGGAGAGCTCCTACGAGCAGTACTTC.

Ten or more counts support this clonotype. The gene calls are TRBV30 and TRBJ1-1; D unclear. The CDR3 extends over 13 amino acids. The V and J ends lost 0 bases and 6 bases respectively, with 11 bases between them. The germline CDR1 and CDR2 sequences are GTSNPN and SVGIG (reference sequence). The CDR3 spells CAWSVHGMPEAFF. DNA for the CDR3: TGTGCCTGGAGTGTACACGGTATGCCTGAAGCTTTCTTT.